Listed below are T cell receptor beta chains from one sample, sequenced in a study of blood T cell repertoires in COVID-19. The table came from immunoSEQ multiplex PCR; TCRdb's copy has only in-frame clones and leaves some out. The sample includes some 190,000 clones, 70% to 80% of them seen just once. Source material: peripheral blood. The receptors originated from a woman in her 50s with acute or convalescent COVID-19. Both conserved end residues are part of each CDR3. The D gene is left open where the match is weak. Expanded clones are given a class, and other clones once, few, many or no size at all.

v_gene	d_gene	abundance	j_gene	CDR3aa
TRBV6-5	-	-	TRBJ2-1	CASSSGTYNEQFF
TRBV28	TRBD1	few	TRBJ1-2	CASSLQTGANYGYTF
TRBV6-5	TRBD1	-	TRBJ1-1	CASRLNRGAEAFF
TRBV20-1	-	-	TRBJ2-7	CSGESSYEQYF
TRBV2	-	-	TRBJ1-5	CASSYRENQPQHF
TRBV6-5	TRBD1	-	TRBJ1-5	CASSFFGTDSNQPQHF
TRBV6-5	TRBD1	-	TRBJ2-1	CASSLRSDRANEQFF
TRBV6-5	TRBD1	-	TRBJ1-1	CASSRTGGTEAFF
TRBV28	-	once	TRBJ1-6	CASTRGDSYNSPLHF
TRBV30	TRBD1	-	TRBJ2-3	CAWTPDRGLQYF
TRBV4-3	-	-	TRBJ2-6	CASSQDARHVLTF
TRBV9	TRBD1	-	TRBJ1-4	CASSLGQGGEKLFF
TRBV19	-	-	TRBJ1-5	CASSNLSPGGIGNQPQHF
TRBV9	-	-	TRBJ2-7	CASSALERVNEQYF